These 16 T cell receptor beta chains were sequenced from one sample in a study of OX40 agonist ivuxolimab in advanced cancers. Libraries were prepared by immunoSEQ multiplex PCR; TCRdb keeps only in-frame clonotypes and omits some of them. Among almost 85,000 clones, approximately 93% were seen once, and the ten largest hold more than 9.5%. This material consisted of CD4+ or CD8+ T cells sorted from blood, taken in a trial of the OX40 agonist ivuxolimab. The receptors come from an adult with an advanced solid tumor such as melanoma, head and neck, liver or kidney cancer.

In this sample, this clone turned up once. The rearrangement uses TRBV7-6 and TRBJ2-1, with 11 nucleotides matching TRBD2. Per germline, CDR1 SGHVS and CDR2 FNYEAQ. CDR3 size: 17 residues. Losses at the gene ends were 5 bases for V and 6 bases for J; bases not matched to a gene: 12. The CDR3 DNA sequence: TGTGCCAGCAGCGGGGGACTAGCGGTCGAGGGGGTCAATGAGCAGTTCTTC. The encoded protein is CASSGGLAVEGVNEQFF.

This chain links TRBV9 with TRBJ2-1; 8 bases map to TRBD2. V shed 4 bases, J shed 3 bases, and the junction held 9 bases outside the gene matches. CDR3 size: 16 residues. CDR1 is SGDLS and CDR2 is YYNGEE in the germline V gene. The chain's CDR3 is CASSPSGRMGYNEQFF. CDR3 bases: TGTGCCAGCAGCCCAAGCGGGAGAATGGGCTACAATGAGCAGTTCTTC.

The rearrangement links TRBV6-6 to TRBJ2-7; no firm D call. Trimming pared 7 bases from V and 2 bases from J, leaving 15 bases between. The CDR3 length is 14 residues. CDR1 MNHNY and CDR2 SVGAGI come from the germline V gene (reference sequence). The CDR3 spells CASTERNTPYEQYF. The CDR3 nucleotides read TGTGCCAGCACAGAACGGAATACTCCCTACGAGCAGTACTTC.

This chain links TRBV2 with TRBJ2-5; D is undetermined. V gave up 8 bases and J gave up 5 bases, with 9 bases separating them. This CDR3 comprises 11 residues. CDR1 SNHLY and CDR2 FYNNEI come from the germline V gene. Here the CDR3 DNA reads TGTGCCAGCCACACCCAGGAGACCCAGTACTTC. Translating gives CASHTQETQYF.

In its sample, this clone was seen once. This chain joins TRBV19 and TRBJ2-1, with 8 bases lining up with TRBD1. CDR3 length: 15 residues. V lost 5 bases and J lost 4; bases outside the gene matches: 7. Germline CDR1 and CDR2: LNHDA and SQIVND (reference sequence). The CDR3: CASSGRQGTYNEQFF. The CDR3 DNA is TGTGCCAGTAGTGGGCGACAGGGGACATACAATGAGCAGTTCTTC.

This sequence joins TRBV4-3 and TRBJ2-1; D ambiguous. V dropped 0 bases and J dropped 8 bases, with 11 bases sitting between them. CDR1 is LGHNA, CDR2 YSLEER, per germline. The CDR3 spans 14 residues. This CDR3 is CASSQEGYWYEQFF. CDR3 DNA: TGCGCCAGCAGCCAAGAAGGCTATTGGTATGAGCAGTTCTTC.

The J gene is TRBJ2-5, the V gene TRBV11-2; D uncertain. Germline V gene lookup returns CDR1 SGHAT and CDR2 FQNNGV. This CDR3 has 15 residues. V was trimmed by 1 base and J by 5 bases, leaving 14 bases between them. The CDR3 nucleotides are TGTGCCAGCAGCTTAGTCTCTTCGAAGGCGGAGACCCAGTACTTC. It codes for CASSLVSSKAETQYF.

The rearrangement joins TRBV5-6 to TRBJ2-2; D ambiguous. With 0 bases removed from V and 5 bases from J, the gap between germline ends came to 14 bases. This CDR3 comprises 16 residues. Germline-derived CDR1 and CDR2 are SGHDT and YYEEEE. The DNA for the CDR3 is TGTGCCAGCAGCTTGGGGGAACTCTTGGGGACCGGGGAGCTGTTTTTT. Its protein is CASSLGELLGTGELFF.

The chain carries TRBV25-1 and TRBJ1-1; TRBD1 might be the D (5 bases). The germline CDR1 and CDR2 sequences are MGHDK and SYGVNS. V lost 3 bases to trimming and J lost 8 bases, with 13 bases between them. This CDR3 region has 13 residues. CDR3 DNA sequence: TGTGCCAGCAGTGACCGGGGCGATCCAGAAGCTTTCTTT. It is translated as CASSDRGDPEAFF.

The chain recombines TRBV5-6 with TRBJ1-2; 9 bases are shared with TRBD1. CDR3 size: 14 residues. Germline V lookup: CDR1 SGHDT, CDR2 YYEEEE. V shed 3 bases, J shed 4 bases, and the junction held 4 bases outside the gene matches. CDR3 region: CASSWTGAFYGYTF. The DNA of the CDR3 is TGTGCCAGCAGCTGGACAGGGGCCTTCTATGGCTACACCTTC.

The chain is built from TRBV9 and TRBJ2-1; the D gene is possibly TRBD2 (6 bases). V was trimmed by 0 bases and J by 6 bases, leaving 13 bases between them. CDR3 length: 15 residues. Per the germline V gene, CDR1 is SGDLS and CDR2 is YYNGEE. The CDR3 region is CASSVAIGRGNEQFF. The CDR3 DNA is TGTGCCAGCAGCGTAGCTATCGGGAGAGGCAATGAGCAGTTCTTC.

On this clone: An end of the junction does not agree with germline; a read error may underlie this. The chain carries TRBV7-2 and TRBJ2-7; 8 positions agree with TRBD2. Germline V CDR1 and CDR2: SGHTA, FQGNSA. There are 13 residues in the CDR3. The CDR3 protein is CASRLGLAGEQYF. CDR3 DNA: TGTGCCAGCAGGTTAGGGCTAGCGGGCGAGCAGTACTTC. The variable domain in full, with the rest retrieved from reference TRBV7-2 and TRBJ2-7, is GAGVSQSPSNKVTEKGKDVELRCDPISGHTALYWYRQSLGQGLEFLIYFQGNSAPDKSGLPSDRFSAERTGGSVSTLTIQRTQQEDSAVYLCASRLGLAGEQYFGPGTRLTVT.

The chain couples TRBV21-1 to TRBJ2-6; the table gives TRBD1 as D, unverified against the DNA. TRBV21-1 is given as a pseudogene. The CDR3 has 21 residues. This chain's CDR3 is CASSKDRQGLYPTSGANVLTF. CDR3 nucleotide sequence: TGTGCCAGCAGCAAAGATCGCCAGGGCCTTTACCCCACTTCTGGGGCCAACGTCCTGACTTTC.

Written as DNA, the CDR3 is TGTGCCAGCAGTATAGACCCTAGCGGAAAGTACAATGAGCAGTTCTTC. Translation gives CASSIDPSGKYNEQFF. V and J are TRBV2 and TRBJ2-1; 7 bases fit TRBD2. The germline V gene has CDR1 SNHLY and CDR2 FYNNEI. J gave up 4 bases and V 5 bases, and 11 bases lay outside the gene matches. The CDR3 has 16 residues.

This clone was recorded once. This chain links TRBV11-2 with TRBJ2-3; TRBD2 matches at 8 bases. J gave up 2 bases and V 4 bases, and 8 bases lay outside the gene matches. The CDR3 totals 16 residues. Germline CDR1 reads SGHAT; CDR2 reads FQNNGV. CDR3 protein: CASSSGGSWATDTQYF. CDR3 bases: TGTGCCAGCAGCTCGGGGGGGAGCTGGGCCACAGATACGCAGTATTTT. The entire variable domain, with the rest obtained from reference TRBV11-2 and TRBJ2-3, is as follows: EAGVAQSPRYKIIEKRQSVAFWCNPISGHATLYWYQQILGQGPKLLIQFQNNGVVDDSQLPKDRFSAERLKGVDSTLKIQPAKLEDSAVYLCASSSGGSWATDTQYFGPGTRLTVL.

This clone appeared once. The V and J genes are TRBV9 and TRBJ1-1; no reliable D call. Germline V gene sequence: CDR1 SGDLS, CDR2 YYNGEE. Trimming pared 4 bases from V and 0 bases from J, leaving 16 bases between. This CDR3 has 16 amino acids. CDR3 DNA: TGTGCCAGCAGCTCCTCCGGTGGGGTTATGAACACTGAAGCTTTCTTT. As protein: CASSSSGGVMNTEAFF.